This T cell receptor beta chain was identified in a study of cytomegalovirus exposure and HLA in healthy donors. Looking at the study overall: Tens of millions of unique TCRs from HLA-typed donors made up an early data release. General observations from the study: 16,951 TCR beta sequences were associated with HLA alleles at 0.05 false discovery rate in a later analysis. While the bulk of TCR sequences proved rare, some public TCRs turned up in many donors.

The PCR contained 60 Vbeta and 13 Jbeta primers. Some clones are missing from TCRdb's copy, which holds only in-frame ones; the method was immunoSEQ multiplex PCR. The sample carries about 140,000 clones, 70% to 80% recorded once. This clone has a handful of counts. Its antigen is currently unknown. From germline, CDR1 is SGHRS and CDR2 YFSETQ. CDR3 length: 15 residues. The ends lost 6 bases at V and 0 bases at J; junction bases unmatched: 8. Material for sequencing was PBMCs. V gene TRBV5-1 combines with J gene TRBJ2-7; TRBD1 aligns across 8 bases. This clonotype originated in a young man in good health and CMV-seronegative. CDR3 sequence (DNA): TGCGCCAGCACACCTACCGACAGGGGCTCCTACGAGCAGTACTTC. As protein: CASTPTDRGSYEQYF.